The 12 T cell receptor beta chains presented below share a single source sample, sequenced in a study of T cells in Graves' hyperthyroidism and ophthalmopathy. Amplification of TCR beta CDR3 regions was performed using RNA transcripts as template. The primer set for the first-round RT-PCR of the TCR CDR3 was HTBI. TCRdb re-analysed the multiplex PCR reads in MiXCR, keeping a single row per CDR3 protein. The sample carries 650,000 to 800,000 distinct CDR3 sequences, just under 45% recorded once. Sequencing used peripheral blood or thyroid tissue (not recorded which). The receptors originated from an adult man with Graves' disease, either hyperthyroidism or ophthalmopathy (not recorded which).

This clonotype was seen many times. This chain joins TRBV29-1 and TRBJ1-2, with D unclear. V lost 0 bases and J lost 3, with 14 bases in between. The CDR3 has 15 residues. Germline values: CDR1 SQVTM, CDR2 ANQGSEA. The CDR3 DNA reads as TGCAGCGTTGAAGATTTCGGCCAGGCCTACTATGGCTACACCTTC. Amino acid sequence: CSVEDFGQAYYGYTF.

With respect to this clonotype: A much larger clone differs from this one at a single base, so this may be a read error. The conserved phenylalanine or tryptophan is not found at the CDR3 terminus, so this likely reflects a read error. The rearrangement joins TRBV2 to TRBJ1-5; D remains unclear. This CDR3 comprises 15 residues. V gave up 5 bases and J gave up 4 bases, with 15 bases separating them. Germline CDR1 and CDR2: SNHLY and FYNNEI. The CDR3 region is CASSLGTATNQPQHL. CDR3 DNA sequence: TGTGCCAGCAGTCTGGGAACAGCGACAAATCAGCCCCAGCATCTT.

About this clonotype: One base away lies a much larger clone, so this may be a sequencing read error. The CDR3 DNA reads TGTGCCACCAGTGTCCGACAAGGCGAAGAGACCCAGTACTTC. It specifies CATSVRQGEETQYF. V gene TRBV24-1 combines with J gene TRBJ2-5, with unresolved D. Germline V gene data show CDR1 as KGHDR and CDR2 as SFDVKD. This CDR3 spans 14 amino acids. V was clipped by 5 bases and J by 3 bases, with 12 bases between them.

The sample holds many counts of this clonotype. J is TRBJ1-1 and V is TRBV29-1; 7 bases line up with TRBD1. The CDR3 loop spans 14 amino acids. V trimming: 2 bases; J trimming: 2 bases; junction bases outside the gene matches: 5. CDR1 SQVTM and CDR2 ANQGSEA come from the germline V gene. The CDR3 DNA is TGCAGCGTTGAAAGGGACAGCCCCAACACTGAAGCTTTCTTT. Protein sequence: CSVERDSPNTEAFF.

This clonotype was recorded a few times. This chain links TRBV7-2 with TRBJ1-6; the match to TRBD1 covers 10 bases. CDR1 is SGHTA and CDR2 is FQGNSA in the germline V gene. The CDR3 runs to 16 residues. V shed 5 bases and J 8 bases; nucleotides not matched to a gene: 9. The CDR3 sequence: CASSPEPGQGYSPLHF. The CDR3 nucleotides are TGTGCCAGCAGCCCAGAACCGGGACAGGGGTATTCACCCCTCCACTTT.

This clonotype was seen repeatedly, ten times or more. CDR3 in DNA: TGTGCCAGCAGCCAAACTCGGGATAACACGGACACCATATATTTT. The encoded protein is CASSQTRDNTDTIYF. The chain has TRBV7-8 and TRBJ1-3; D uncertain. Trimming took off 5 bases at V and 8 bases at J, with 19 bases between the two ends. The CDR3 is 15 residues long. The germline V gene has CDR1 SGHVS and CDR2 FQNEAQ.

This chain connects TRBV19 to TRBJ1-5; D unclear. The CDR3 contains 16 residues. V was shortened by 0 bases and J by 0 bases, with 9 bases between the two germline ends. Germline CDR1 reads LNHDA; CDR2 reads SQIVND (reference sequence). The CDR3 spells CASSIDRFYSNQPQHF. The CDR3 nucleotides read TGTGCCAGTAGTATAGACAGGTTTTATAGCAATCAGCCCCAGCATTTT.

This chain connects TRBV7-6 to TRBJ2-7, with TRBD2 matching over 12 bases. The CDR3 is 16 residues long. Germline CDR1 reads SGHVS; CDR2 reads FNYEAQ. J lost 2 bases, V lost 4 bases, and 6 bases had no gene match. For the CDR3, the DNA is TGTGCCAGCAGCTCCAGGACTAGCGGGAATACCTACGAGCAGTACTTC. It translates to CASSSRTSGNTYEQYF.

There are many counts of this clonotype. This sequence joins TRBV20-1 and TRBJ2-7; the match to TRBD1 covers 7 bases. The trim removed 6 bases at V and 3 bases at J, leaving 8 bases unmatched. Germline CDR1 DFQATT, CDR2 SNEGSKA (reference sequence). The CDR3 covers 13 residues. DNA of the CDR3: TGCAGTGCCTTGGACAGGAAGGGCTACGAGCAGTACTTC. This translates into CSALDRKGYEQYF.

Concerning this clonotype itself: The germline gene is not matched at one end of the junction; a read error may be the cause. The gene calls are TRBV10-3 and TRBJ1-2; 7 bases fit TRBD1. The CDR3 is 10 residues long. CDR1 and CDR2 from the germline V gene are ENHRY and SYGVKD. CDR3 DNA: TGTGCCATCAGTGAGGACAGGGCGAACTTC. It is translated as CAISEDRANF.

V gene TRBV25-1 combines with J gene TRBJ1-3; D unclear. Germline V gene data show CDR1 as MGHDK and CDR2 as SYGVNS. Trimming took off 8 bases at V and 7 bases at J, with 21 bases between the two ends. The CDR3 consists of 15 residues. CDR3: CASGVVGGRQNTIYF. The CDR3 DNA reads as TGTGCCAGCGGCGTTGTGGGCGGAAGGCAGAACACCATATATTTT.

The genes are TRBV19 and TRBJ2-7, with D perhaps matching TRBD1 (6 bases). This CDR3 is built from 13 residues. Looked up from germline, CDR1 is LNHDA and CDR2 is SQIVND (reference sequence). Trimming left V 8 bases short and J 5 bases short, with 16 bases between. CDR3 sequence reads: CASESTGTDEQYF. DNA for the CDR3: TGTGCCAGTGAGTCCACAGGGACCGACGAGCAGTACTTC.